This T cell receptor (beta chain) was obtained from a study of T cell responses to AZD1222 COVID-19 vaccine. Study findings and constraints: Spike as a whole was targeted by vaccine-associated CD4 TCRs, dominant at 160-218 and 743-854.

Concerning this clone: Its antigen is still unknown.

TCRdb's table, derived via immunoSEQ multiplex PCR, lists solely in-frame clones and lacks some. The sample has some 100,000 clones, around 89% seen once. V was clipped by 2 bases and J by 5 bases; unmatched bases: 9. Germline V CDR1 and CDR2: KGHSH, LQKENI. The length of the CDR3 is 17 residues. The starting material was peripheral blood, obtained 28 days after the second AZD1222 dose. This rearrangement joins TRBV18 to TRBJ2-3; 11 bases match TRBD1. The TCR was taken from an adult who received the AZD1222 COVID-19 vaccine. The CDR3, as DNA: TGTGCCAGCTCACCAACGTCCGCGGGGACAGGGGGAGATACGCAGTATTTT. This codes for CASSPTSAGTGGDTQYF.